This is a list of T cell receptor beta chains from one sample in a study of beta chain features in type 1 diabetes. Only in-frame clones appear in the TCRdb table, and some are missing; sequencing was by immunoSEQ multiplex PCR. The table shows about 300,000 clones, with 7.5% to 9.5% occurring only once. The sequencing input was central memory CD4+ T cells from blood. These receptors originate from a young woman in good health. CDR3s include the opening cysteine and the closing phenylalanine or tryptophan. A D gene is named only where the DNA matches it firmly. Clone size, where shown, is once, few, many, or a class for clones that have expanded.

TRBJ1-5	NA	TRBV4-2	TRBD1	TGTGCCAGCAGCCTCCACCAGGTGGGACAGGGGTCGGCTAGCAATCAGCCCCAGCATTTT	CASSLHQVGQGSASNQPQHF
TRBJ2-3	few	TRBV1	NA	TGCACCAGCAGCCAAGATGTACTAGCGGGGGATGCAGATACGCAGTATTTT	CTSSQDVLAGDADTQYF
TRBJ2-2	many	TRBV5-1	TRBD1	TGCGCCAGCAGCCCCACCGGGACAGGGAACACCGGGGAGCTGTTTTTT	CASSPTGTGNTGELFF
TRBJ1-1	few	TRBV5-1	NA	TGCGCCAGCAGCTTGGCGGAGGAGACTGAAGCTTTCTTT	CASSLAEETEAFF
TRBJ2-3	few	TRBV4-3	TRBD2	TGCGCCAGCAGCCCTTTCCTAGCGGGGGGTACAGATACGCAGTATTTT	CASSPFLAGGTDTQYF
TRBJ1-4	few	TRBV2	TRBD1	TGTGCCAGCAGTCTACAGGGGGCGTTTGATGAAAAACTGTTTTTT	CASSLQGAFDEKLFF
TRBJ1-2	few	TRBV10-3	TRBD1	TGTGCCATCAGAGATGCGGACAGGGTATCGGAGGGCTACACCTTC	CAIRDADRVSEGYTF
TRBJ2-7	few	TRBV5-1	NA	TGCGCCAGCAGCTTGTCCGCCAGCACCTACGAGCAGTACTTC	CASSLSASTYEQYF
TRBJ1-2	few	TRBV7-2	NA	TGCGCCAGCAGCCCCACAGGAGATTATGGCTACACCTTC	CASSPTGDYGYTF
TRBJ1-2	NA	TRBV29-1	TRBD1	TGCAGCGCGACCGGGACAGGGGGCCCAGCCTATGGCTACACCTTC	CSATGTGGPAYGYTF
TRBJ2-5	NA	TRBV6-5	TRBD2	TGTGCCAGCAGCCGACGGACTAGCCAAGAGACCCAGTACTTC	CASSRRTSQETQYF
TRBJ2-4	NA	TRBV28	NA	TGTGCCAGCAGTTTAGGTGGGAGTAGCGCCAAAAACATTCAGTACTTC	CASSLGGSSAKNIQYF
TRBJ1-3	few	TRBV11-3	NA	TGTGCCAGCGCAGTGCTCGGAAACACCATATATTTT	CASAVLGNTIYF
TRBJ2-3	few	TRBV28	TRBD2	TGTGCCACCCGTAGCGGGGGGGCCACAGATACGCAGTATTTT	CATRSGGATDTQYF
TRBJ2-7	few	TRBV7-9	NA	TGTGCCAGCAGCCGCCCCGGCGGCTACGAGCAGTACTTC	CASSRPGGYEQYF
TRBJ1-5	few	TRBV18	TRBD1	TGTGCCAGCTCACTGGGACAGGGCTGGCCCCAGCATTTT	CASSLGQGWPQHF
TRBJ1-3	few	TRBV7-2	NA	TGTGCCAGCAGCTGGGACCTCTCTGGAAACACCATATATTTT	CASSWDLSGNTIYF
TRBJ1-5	NA	TRBV28	TRBD1	TGTGCCAGCAGTGACGACAGGGGAAATAGCAATCAGCCCCAGCATTTT	CASSDDRGNSNQPQHF
TRBJ1-5	few	TRBV10-3	NA	TGTGCCATCAGTCGGGACATCGATCAGCCCCAGCATTTT	CAISRDIDQPQHF
TRBJ2-7	NA	TRBV19	NA	TGTGCCAGTAGTATAACCCCTGGCGGTGAGCAGTACTTC	CASSITPGGEQYF
TRBJ1-1	NA	TRBV27	NA	TGTGCCAGCAGTTTGACTGAAGCTTTCTTT	CASSLTEAFF
TRBJ2-7	few	TRBV2	NA	TGTGCCAGCAGCAAGCTGGGGCTAGTGGGCGAGCAGTACTTC	CASSKLGLVGEQYF
TRBJ2-1	few	TRBV30	NA	TGTGCCTGGAGTGCCTCTGAGGCGGGTGAGCAGTTCTTC	CAWSASEAGEQFF
TRBJ1-1	few	TRBV7-6	NA	TGTGCCAGCAGCTTAGGGCAGAACACTGAAGCTTTCTTT	CASSLGQNTEAFF
TRBJ1-4	NA	TRBV7-2	NA	TGTGCCAGCAGCTCCGGTGGGACCAACGGGGAAAAACTGTTTTTT	CASSSGGTNGEKLFF
TRBJ2-3	few	TRBV4-1	TRBD2	TGCGCCAGCAGCCAGGGGACTAGCGGGGTTTCAGATACGCAGTATTTT	CASSQGTSGVSDTQYF
TRBJ1-6	NA	TRBV28	NA	TGTGCCAGCAGCTTGGTGGCGACCAGCTCCTATAATTCACCCCTCCACTTT	CASSLVATSSYNSPLHF
TRBJ2-4	few	TRBV7-2	TRBD1	TGTGCCAGCAGCCTCACAGGGGGCAGGGTCAAAAACATTCAGTACTTC	CASSLTGGRVKNIQYF
TRBJ2-3	NA	TRBV4-2	TRBD2	TGTGCCAGCAGCCCTCAAGCGCGGGGGGCGGGCACAGATACGCAGTATTTT	CASSPQARGAGTDTQYF
TRBJ2-4	NA	TRBV28	NA	TGTGCCAGCAGCTCCCCCGGCGGTCAAAGGAACATTCAGTACTTC	CASSSPGGQRNIQYF
TRBJ2-7	NA	TRBV20-1	NA	TGCAGTGCTAGGTACTCCTACGAGCAGTACTTC	CSARYSYEQYF
TRBJ1-2	few	TRBV2	TRBD1	TGTGCCAGCAGGCCTATTCCCGGGACAGGGGGAAAGATGTATGGCTACACCTTC	CASRPIPGTGGKMYGYTF
TRBJ1-3	NA	TRBV7-3	NA	TGTGCCAGCAGTTTTGGGCAGGTCACCTCTGGAAACACCATATATTTT	CASSFGQVTSGNTIYF
TRBJ1-1	few	TRBV5-6	NA	TGTGCCAGCAGCTTCGAGGGCGGCGACACTGAAGCTTTCTTT	CASSFEGGDTEAFF
TRBJ2-7	NA	TRBV25-1	NA	TGTGCCAGCAGTGAATCAGGTAACAGGTACTACGAGCAGTACTTC	CASSESGNRYYEQYF
TRBJ1-2	NA	TRBV4-1	NA	TGCGCCAGCAGCCAAGCTGGCAACTATGGCTACACCTTC	CASSQAGNYGYTF
TRBJ1-1	few	TRBV5-1	NA	TGCGCCAGCAGCTTGATTGGGCAGAGGAAGACTGAAGCTTTCTTT	CASSLIGQRKTEAFF
TRBJ2-3	few	TRBV4-3	TRBD2	TGCGCCAGCAGCCGGTCGTCGAGCGGGGGACGCACAGATACGCAGTATTTT	CASSRSSSGGRTDTQYF
TRBJ2-2	NA	TRBV29-1	NA	TGCAGCGTCGCGAGGGCCGGGGAGCTGTTTTTT	CSVARAGELFF
TRBJ2-5	NA	TRBV6-6	NA	TGTGCCAGCACTCTTACCCCCGGGAAGGAGACCCAGTACTTC	CASTLTPGKETQYF
TRBJ2-3	NA	TRBV7-8	TRBD1	TGTGCCAGCAGCCCTTGGACAGGGGCGGGCACAGATACGCAGTATTTT	CASSPWTGAGTDTQYF
TRBJ2-3	few	TRBV6-5	NA	TGTGCCAGCACCCCTAAGGGAGGACTCACAGATACGCAGTATTTT	CASTPKGGLTDTQYF
TRBJ2-6	few	TRBV9	NA	TGTGCCAGCAGCGTAGATGCCATCGCGAGTGGTGGGGCCAACGTCCTGACTTTC	CASSVDAIASGGANVLTF
TRBJ2-5	many	TRBV15	NA	TGTGCCACCAGCAGAGAGGCGGAGGTGACCCAGTACTTC	CATSREAEVTQYF
TRBJ2-7	NA	TRBV6-5	NA	TGTGCCAGCAGTCTCCGCGGGGCACCAGGCGGCGAGCAGTACTTC	CASSLRGAPGGEQYF
TRBJ2-5	few	TRBV7-2	NA	TGTGCCAGCAGCTCCAAGTGGTCGGAGACCCAGTACTTC	CASSSKWSETQYF
TRBJ2-2	few	TRBV5-1	NA	TGCGCCAGCAGCTCGCAGCCCTTAGGAGGGACCGGGGAGCTGTTTTTT	CASSSQPLGGTGELFF
TRBJ1-4	NA	TRBV4-3	NA	TGCGCCAGCAGCCCTCGGCCAGGGACTGTGGCGAGTGAAAAACTGTTTTTT	CASSPRPGTVASEKLFF
TRBJ2-5	NA	TRBV2	NA	TGTGCCAGCACCCGAAGTGCAGGGAAAGAGACCCAGTACTTC	CASTRSAGKETQYF
TRBJ1-2	few	TRBV19	NA	TGTGCCAGTAACGAGGGGCGAGGGGGCTACACCTTC	CASNEGRGGYTF
TRBJ2-7	few	TRBV6-1	TRBD2	TGTGCCAGCAGGAGGAGCGGGAAGGTCTACGAGCAGTACTTC	CASRRSGKVYEQYF
TRBJ2-1	few	TRBV27	TRBD2	TGTGCCAGCAGTGACACTAGCGGGAGGGCACGGGTCAATGAGCAGTTCTTC	CASSDTSGRARVNEQFF
TRBJ2-3	many	TRBV6-5	TRBD2	TGTGCCACCCGGGGGGGGTTGGATACGCAGTATTTT	CATRGGLDTQYF
TRBJ1-5	NA	TRBV2	TRBD1	TGTGCCAGCGACAGGGGTGGCAATCAGCCCCAGCATTTT	CASDRGGNQPQHF
TRBJ2-5	few	TRBV5-1	NA	TGCGCCAGCAGCTTGTTCTCCGGGCAGGGGCAAGAGACCCAGTACTTC	CASSLFSGQGQETQYF
TRBJ1-6	few	TRBV28	NA	TGTGCCAGCAGACTCCCAGGGACGGGCAATAATTCACCCCTCCACTTT	CASRLPGTGNNSPLHF